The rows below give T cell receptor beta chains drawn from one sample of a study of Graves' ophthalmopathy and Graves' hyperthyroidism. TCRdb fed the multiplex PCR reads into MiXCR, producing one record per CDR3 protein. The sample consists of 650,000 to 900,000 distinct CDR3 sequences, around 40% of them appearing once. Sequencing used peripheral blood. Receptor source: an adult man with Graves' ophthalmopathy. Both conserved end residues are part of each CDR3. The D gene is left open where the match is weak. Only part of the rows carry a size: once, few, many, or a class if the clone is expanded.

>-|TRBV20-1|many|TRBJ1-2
TGCAGTGCTAGAGATGATAGAAGGGATCCGGGCTATGGCTACACCTTC
CSARDDRRDPGYGYTF
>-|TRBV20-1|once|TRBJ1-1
TGCAGTGCGAGGGGACCGCTGAACACTGAAGCTTTCTTT
CSARGPLNTEAFF
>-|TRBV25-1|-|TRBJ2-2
TGTGCCAGCAGCCAAGCGGACACCGGGGGGCTGTTTTTT
CASSQADTGGLFF
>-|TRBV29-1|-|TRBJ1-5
TGCAGCGTTCGAACCGGGACTAGCGGGAAGACCCAGCATTTT
CSVRTGTSGKTQHF
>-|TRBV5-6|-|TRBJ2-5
TGTGCCAGCACACGTCTGAGGTCCCAAGAGACCCAGTACTTC
CASTRLRSQETQYF
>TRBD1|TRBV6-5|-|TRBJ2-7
TGTGCCAGCAGTAGGGGACAGGGAGGACCCTACGAGCAGTACTTC
CASSRGQGGPYEQYF
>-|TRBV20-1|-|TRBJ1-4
TGCAGTGCTCCCTGGGCAGGGTGGACTAATGAAAAACTGTTTTTT
CSAPWAGWTNEKLFF
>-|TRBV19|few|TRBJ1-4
TGTGCCAGTAGTACCCGGGGTGAAAAACTGTTTTTT
CASSTRGEKLFF
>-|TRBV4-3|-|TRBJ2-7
TGCGCCAGCAGCCAAGGTTGGTCTTACGAGCAGTACTTC
CASSQGWSYEQYF
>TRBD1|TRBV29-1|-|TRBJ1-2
TGCAGCGTTGATAGGGACAGGGTATATGGCTACACCTTC
CSVDRDRVYGYTF
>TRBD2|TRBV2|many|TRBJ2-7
TGTGCCAGCAGTTTCGGGAGGGCATACTACGAGCAGTACTTC
CASSFGRAYYEQYF
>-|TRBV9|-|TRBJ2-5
TGTGCCAGCAGCGTAGGGGGAGCGGCAAACTTCCAAGAGACCCAGTACTTC
CASSVGGAANFQETQYF
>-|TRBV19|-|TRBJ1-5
TGTGCCACCCTGGCGGGTACTAATAGCAATCAGCCCCAGCATTTT
CATLAGTNSNQPQHF
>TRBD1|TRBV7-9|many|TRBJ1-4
TGTGCCAGCAGCCTACTGACAGGGGAGCGTGAAAAACTGTTTTTT
CASSLLTGEREKLFF
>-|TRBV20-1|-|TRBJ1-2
TGCAGTGCCCGGGACCCCCGCTTCTATGGCTACACCTTC
CSARDPRFYGYTF
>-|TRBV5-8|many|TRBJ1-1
TGTGCCAGCAGCTTGGCGGTCACCGCTAACACTGAAGCTTTCTTT
CASSLAVTANTEAFF
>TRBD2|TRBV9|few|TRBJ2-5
TGTGCCAGCAGCGTAGAGGAGGCGGGAGCAGAGACCCAGTACTTC
CASSVEEAGAETQYF
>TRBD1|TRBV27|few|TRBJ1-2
TGTGCCAGCAGTCCCGACCGACAGGGCGCGGGCTATGGCTACACCTTC
CASSPDRQGAGYGYTF
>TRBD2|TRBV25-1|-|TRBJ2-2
TGTGCCAGCAGCATAGCGGGGGCCTCCACCGGGGAGCTGTTTTTT
CASSIAGASTGELFF
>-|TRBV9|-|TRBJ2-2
TGTGCCAGCACCAGTATTCCTCTGGGGGAGCTGTTTTTT
CASTSIPLGELFF
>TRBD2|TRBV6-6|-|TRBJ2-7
TGTGCCAGCAGTCAGCGGGGGCTCTCCTACGAGCAGTACTTC
CASSQRGLSYEQYF
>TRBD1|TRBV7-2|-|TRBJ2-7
TGTGCCAGCAGAGGACCGGGACAGGGGGTAGGTGAGCAGTACTTC
CASRGPGQGVGEQYF
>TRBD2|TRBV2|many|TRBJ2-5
TGTGCCAGCAGTGAAGTACGCGGCGGGAGGGAGACCCAGTACTTC
CASSEVRGGRETQYF
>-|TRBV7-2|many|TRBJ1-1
TGTGCCAGCACCCTGACTCAGACGGTGGGGTCTGAAGCTTTCTTT
CASTLTQTVGSEAFF
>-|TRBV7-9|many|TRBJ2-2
TGTGCCAGCAGCTTAGGTCGGGGCACCGGGGAGCTGTTTTTT
CASSLGRGTGELFF
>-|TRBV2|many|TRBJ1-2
TGTGCCAGCAGCCGGGAGACCTATGGCTACACCTTC
CASSRETYGYTF
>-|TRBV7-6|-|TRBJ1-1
TGTGCCAGCACTCTAGTGGGGGGGTTCAACACTGAAGCTTTCTTT
CASTLVGGFNTEAFF
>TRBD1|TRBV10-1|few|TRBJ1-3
TGCGCCAGCAGTGAGCCACGAGCGGGACAGGGCCTTGACTCTGGAAACACCATATATTTT
CASSEPRAGQGLDSGNTIYF
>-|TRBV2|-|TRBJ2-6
TGTGCCAGCAGTGAAGTTTGGGATTCTGGGGCCAACGTCCTGACTTTC
CASSEVWDSGANVLTF